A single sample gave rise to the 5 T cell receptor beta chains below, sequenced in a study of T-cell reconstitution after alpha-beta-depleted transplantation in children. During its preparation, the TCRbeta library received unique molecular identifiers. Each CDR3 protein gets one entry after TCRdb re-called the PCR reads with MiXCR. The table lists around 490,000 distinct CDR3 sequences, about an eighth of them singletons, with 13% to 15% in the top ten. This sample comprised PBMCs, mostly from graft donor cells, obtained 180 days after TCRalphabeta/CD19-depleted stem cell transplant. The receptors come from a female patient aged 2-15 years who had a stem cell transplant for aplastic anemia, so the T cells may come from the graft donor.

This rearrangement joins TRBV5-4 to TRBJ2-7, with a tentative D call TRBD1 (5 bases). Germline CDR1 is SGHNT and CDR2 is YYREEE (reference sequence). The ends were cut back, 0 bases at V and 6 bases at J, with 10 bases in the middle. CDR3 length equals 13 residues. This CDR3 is CASSLVRQGEQYF. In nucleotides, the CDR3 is TGTGCCAGCAGCTTGGTTCGGCAGGGCGAGCAGTACTTC.

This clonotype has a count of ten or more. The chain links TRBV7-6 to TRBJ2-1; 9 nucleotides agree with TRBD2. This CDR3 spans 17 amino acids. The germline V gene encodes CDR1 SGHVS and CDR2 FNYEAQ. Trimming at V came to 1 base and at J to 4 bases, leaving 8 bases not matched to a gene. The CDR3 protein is CASSLGGLAGLYNEQFF. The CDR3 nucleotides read TGTGCCAGCAGCTTAGGAGGGCTAGCGGGACTGTACAATGAGCAGTTCTTC.

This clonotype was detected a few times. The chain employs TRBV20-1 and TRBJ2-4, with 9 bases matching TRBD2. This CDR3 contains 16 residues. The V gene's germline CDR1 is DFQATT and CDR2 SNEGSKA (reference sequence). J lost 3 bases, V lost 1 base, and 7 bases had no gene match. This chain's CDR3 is CSARVGTSSFKNIQYF. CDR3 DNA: TGCAGTGCTAGAGTAGGGACTAGCAGTTTCAAAAACATTCAGTACTTC.

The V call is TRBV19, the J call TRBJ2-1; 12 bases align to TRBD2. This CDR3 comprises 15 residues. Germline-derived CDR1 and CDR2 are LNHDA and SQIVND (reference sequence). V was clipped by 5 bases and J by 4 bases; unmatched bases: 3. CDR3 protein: CASSQTSGRYNEQFF. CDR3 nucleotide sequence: TGTGCCAGTAGTCAGACTAGCGGGAGATACAATGAGCAGTTCTTC.

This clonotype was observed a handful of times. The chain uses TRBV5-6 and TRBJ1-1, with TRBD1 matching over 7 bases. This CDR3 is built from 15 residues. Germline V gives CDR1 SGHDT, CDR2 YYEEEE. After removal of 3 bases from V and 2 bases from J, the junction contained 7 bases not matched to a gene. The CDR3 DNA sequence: TGTGCCAGCAGCTATCGACAGGGAAGAAACACTGAAGCTTTCTTT. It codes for CASSYRQGRNTEAFF.